The 21 T cell receptor beta chains below come from one sample, sequenced in a study of T cells in narcolepsy. The protocol was immunoSEQ multiplex PCR, while the TCRdb copy is restricted to in-frame clones and leaves out a portion. Found here are about 24,000 clones, approximately 85% of them singletons; the top ten hold 10%. Specimen: memory (CD45RA-) CD4+ T cells from blood. The receptor set was obtained from a human donor in good health.

V gene TRBV6-5 combines with J gene TRBJ2-3; 9 nucleotides align to TRBD1. The CDR3 is made up of 14 amino acids. Germline values: CDR1 MNHEY, CDR2 SVGAGI. The trim removed 8 bases at V and 1 base at J, leaving 4 bases unmatched. The CDR3, as DNA: TGTGCCAGCCGATGGGACAGGGGCACAGATACGCAGTATTTT. Translation: CASRWDRGTDTQYF.

Details on this clone: This probably arose from a read error, given a far larger clone one base away. The rearrangement uses TRBV4-3 and TRBJ2-7, with 7 bases identical to TRBD1. CDR1 LGHNA and CDR2 YSLEER come from the germline V gene. V was clipped by 4 bases and J by 3 bases; unmatched bases: 9. CDR3 length: 15 residues. The CDR3 here is CASSPEGQVLYEQYF. CDR3 nucleotide sequence: TGCGCCAGCAGCCCGGAAGGACAGGTACTCTACGAGCAGTACTTC.

This chain connects TRBV19 to TRBJ2-1, with 13 bases lining up with TRBD2. The V segment lost 2 bases and the J segment 1 base; nucleotides outside the gene matches: 2. Germline CDR1 reads LNHDA; CDR2 reads SQIVND (reference sequence). This CDR3 spans 17 amino acids. DNA of the CDR3: TGTGCCAGTAGTATATCGACTAGCGGGAGGTCCTACAATGAGCAGTTCTTC. Amino acid sequence: CASSISTSGRSYNEQFF.

The rearrangement joins TRBV6-1 to TRBJ2-7, with D unresolved. The J call may be mistaken, given a closer DNA end match to TRBJ2-5. CDR1 and CDR2 (germline): MNHNS, SASEGT. The CDR3 consists of 13 residues. CDR3 protein: CASSEQGIETQYF. CDR3 DNA: TGTGCCAGCAGTGAGCAAGGGATAGAGACCCAGTACTTC.

The chain uses TRBV7-2 and TRBJ2-1; TRBD2 matches at 7 bases. This CDR3 is 16 amino acids long. Unmatched junction bases numbered 13, after V lost 1 base and J lost 10 bases. The V gene's germline CDR1 is SGHTA and CDR2 FQGNSA. The CDR3 reads CASSLDGGSQLGEQFF. CDR3 nucleotide sequence: TGTGCCAGCAGCTTAGATGGCGGGAGCCAGTTGGGGGAGCAGTTCTTC.

This rearrangement joins TRBV19 to TRBJ2-3; 13 nucleotides line up with TRBD2. This CDR3 has 16 amino acids. V trimming: 3 bases; J trimming: 2 bases; junction bases outside the gene matches: 2. Germline loops: CDR1 LNHDA, CDR2 SQIVND (reference sequence). DNA for the CDR3: TGTGCCAGTAGTATTGGACTAGCGGGAGCCACAGATACGCAGTATTTT. This sequence encodes CASSIGLAGATDTQYF.

By share of the sample, this clone is medium-sized. The same CDR3 is also encoded by other DNA sequences in this sample. This sequence joins TRBV7-9 and TRBJ1-5, with D tentatively TRBD1 (5 bases). V was trimmed by 0 bases and J by 3 bases, leaving 9 bases between them. Looked up from germline, CDR1 is SEHNR and CDR2 is FQNEAQ (reference sequence). The CDR3 has 15 amino acids. DNA for the CDR3: TGTGCCAGCAGCTTAGCATTGGGGGACAATCAGCCCCAGCATTTT. Its translation is CASSLALGDNQPQHF.

J is TRBJ1-5 and V is TRBV11-2, with a tentative D call TRBD1 (6 bases). Looked up from germline, CDR1 is SGHAT and CDR2 is FQNNGV. The ends were cut back, 1 base at V and 7 bases at J, with 11 bases in the middle. CDR3 size: 14 residues. The CDR3 protein is CASSLASRGQPQHF. The DNA for the CDR3 is TGTGCCAGCAGCTTAGCTTCGAGGGGGCAGCCCCAGCATTTT. The whole variable domain, filled in from reference TRBV11-2 and TRBJ1-5, reads EAGVAQSPRYKIIEKRQSVAFWCNPISGHATLYWYQQILGQGPKLLIQFQNNGVVDDSQLPKDRFSAERLKGVDSTLKIQPAKLEDSAVYLCASSLASRGQPQHFGDGTRLSIL.

V and J are TRBV7-9 and TRBJ1-2; TRBD1 might be the D (5 bases). The ends were cut back, 5 bases at V and 1 base at J, with 11 bases in the middle. This CDR3 is built from 14 residues. CDR1 is SEHNR and CDR2 is FQNEAQ in the germline V gene (reference sequence). The CDR3 region is CASSTREGNYGYTF. CDR3 coding DNA: TGTGCCAGCAGCACCAGGGAGGGTAACTATGGCTACACCTTC.

The chain uses TRBV27 and TRBJ2-2; possible D gene TRBD2, 5 bases. With 6 bases removed from V and 1 base from J, the gap between germline ends came to 9 bases. CDR1 is MNHEY, CDR2 SMNVEV, per germline (reference sequence). The CDR3 is made up of 14 amino acids. CDR3 region: CASRIGVNTGELFF. CDR3 DNA sequence: TGTGCCAGCAGGATCGGGGTGAACACCGGGGAGCTGTTTTTT.

Concerning this clone itself: Other DNA sequences of this sample code for an identical CDR3. The rearrangement links TRBV28 to TRBJ2-1, with 11 positions matching TRBD2. The CDR3 covers 13 residues. Germline CDR1 is MDHEN and CDR2 is SYDVKM. The DNA of the CDR3 is TGTGCTCTCAGATCAGGGACTAGCGGTTTGCAGTTCTTC. Amino acid sequence: CALRSGTSGLQFF. The variable domain in full, with the rest retrieved from reference TRBV28 and TRBJ2-1, is DVKVTQSSRYLVKRTGEKVFLECVQDMDHENMFWYRQDPGLGLRLIYFSYDVKMKEKGDIPEGYSVSREKKERFSLILESASTNQTSMYLCALRSGTSGLQFFGPGTRLTVL.

This chain links TRBV5-6 with TRBJ1-5, with D unresolved. This CDR3 spans 14 amino acids. The V and J ends lost 3 bases and 4 bases respectively, with 11 bases between them. Germline V CDR1 and CDR2: SGHDT, YYEEEE. The CDR3: CASSSGGSNQPQHF. The CDR3 DNA sequence: TGTGCCAGCAGCTCGGGAGGGTCGAATCAGCCCCAGCATTTT. The full variable domain, its missing parts supplied by reference TRBV5-6 and TRBJ1-5, is DAGVTQSPTHLIKTRGQQVTLRCSPKSGHDTVSWYQQALGQGPQFIFQYYEEEERQRGNFPDRFSGHQFPNYSSELNVNALLLGDSALYLCASSSGGSNQPQHFGDGTRLSIL.

The rearrangement links TRBV4-3 to TRBJ2-5; 11 bases are shared with TRBD2. Germline assignment: CDR1 LGHNA and CDR2 YSLEER. CDR3 length: 16 amino acids. Losses at the gene ends were 0 bases for V and 7 bases for J; bases not matched to a gene: 7. CDR3 amino acids: CASSQERTSGLGTQYF. In nucleotides, the CDR3 is TGCGCCAGCAGCCAAGAGAGGACTAGCGGGCTGGGGACCCAGTACTTC.

The chain carries TRBV19 and TRBJ1-2; perhaps TRBD1 as D (6 bases). Per germline, CDR1 LNHDA and CDR2 SQIVND (reference sequence). V was pared by 9 bases and J by 5 bases, with 13 bases between. This CDR3 has 12 amino acids. The CDR3 protein is CASLEQGYGYTF. DNA for the CDR3: TGTGCCAGCCTAGAGCAGGGGTATGGCTACACCTTC.

In this sample, this clone turned up once. Here the CDR3 reads CASSDGQIATDTQYF. In DNA form, the CDR3 reads TGTGCCAGCAGCGACGGACAGATCGCCACAGATACGCAGTATTTT. This chain joins TRBV27 and TRBJ2-3; tentative D call: TRBD1 (6 bases). This CDR3 has 15 amino acids. V lost 6 bases, J lost 2 bases, and 15 bases lay in between. Germline V lookup: CDR1 MNHEY, CDR2 SMNVEV (reference sequence).

V usage is TRBV10-3 and J usage is TRBJ2-3; D not certain. The CDR3 runs to 17 residues. Germline CDR1 ENHRY, CDR2 SYGVKD. The V gene lost 3 bases and the J gene lost 2 bases, with 18 bases spanning the gap. The CDR3 reads CAISDFGPDRVTDTQYF. In DNA form, the CDR3 reads TGTGCCATCAGTGACTTTGGCCCCGATCGGGTCACAGATACGCAGTATTTT.

The chain couples TRBV28 to TRBJ1-2; the D gene is possibly TRBD1 (6 bases). CDR3 length equals 14 residues. V lost 6 bases and J 2 bases, leaving 13 bases between the germline ends. Germline CDR1 and CDR2: MDHEN and SYDVKM. In nucleotides, the CDR3 is TGTGCCAGCAGAACAGGGACAACCAACTATGGCTACACCTTC. Its protein is CASRTGTTNYGYTF.

The J gene is TRBJ2-3, the V gene TRBV18; 7 nucleotides agree with TRBD2. The CDR3 consists of 17 residues. The germline CDR1 and CDR2 sequences are KGHSH and LQKENI. Trimming took 1 base from V and 1 from J; bases not matched to a gene: 8. CDR3 sequence (DNA): TGTGCCAGCTCACCACGACCCGCGGGAGCGGGCACAGATACGCAGTATTTT. Translating gives CASSPRPAGAGTDTQYF.

This rearrangement joins TRBV6-5 to TRBJ1-1, with TRBD1 matching 10 bases. There are 15 residues in the CDR3. V was clipped by 8 bases and J by 1 base; unmatched bases: 7. CDR1 is MNHEY, CDR2 SVGAGI, per germline. The CDR3 DNA sequence: TGTGCCAGCGGGACAGGGGCATTCCCGAACACTGAAGCTTTCTTT. Translation gives CASGTGAFPNTEAFF.

The CDR3 protein is CASSPGLEGEVDTQYF. In DNA, the CDR3 is TGTGCCAGCAGTCCAGGACTAGAGGGGGAGGTAGATACGCAGTATTTT. The chain combines TRBV28 with TRBJ2-3; D possibly corresponds to TRBD2 (7 bases). CDR1 is MDHEN and CDR2 is SYDVKM in the germline V gene. CDR3 length: 16 amino acids. V lost 5 bases and J 5 bases, leaving 20 bases between the germline ends.

J is TRBJ1-4 and V is TRBV5-1; D perhaps matches TRBD1 (5 bases). Germline loops: CDR1 SGHRS, CDR2 YFSETQ. Trimming cost V 4 bases and J 8 bases, with 15 bases left between them. This CDR3 contains 14 residues. The CDR3 spells CASSESAGREKLFF. CDR3 coding DNA: TGCGCCAGCAGCGAATCGGCAGGGAGAGAAAAACTGTTTTTT.